The rows below give T cell receptor beta chains drawn from one sample of a study of vaccination and CD4 T cells after COVID-19. A single record per CDR3 protein comes from TCRdb applying MiXCR to the PCR reads. This sample carries 15,000 to 25,000 distinct CDR3 sequences, roughly half of them seen once, and the ten largest clones take approximately 7.4%. These receptors have no known antigen. Material: CD4+ T cells from blood, cultured in vitro. The receptors were sampled from a human donor who had recovered from COVID-19. CDR3s include the opening cysteine and the closing phenylalanine or tryptophan. A D gene is named only where the DNA matches it firmly. Only part of the rows carry a size: once, few, many, or a class if the clone is expanded.

clone_size: NA; j_call: TRBJ2-3; v_call: TRBV7-3; d_call: NA; cdr3_length: 14; cdr3_aa: CASSLNGPPDTQYF; cdr3_nt: TGTGCCAGCAGCTTAAATGGGCCTCCAGATACGCAGTATTTT
clone_size: NA; j_call: TRBJ1-6; v_call: TRBV20-1; d_call: NA; cdr3_length: 14; cdr3_aa: CSARDLRTNSPLHF; cdr3_nt: TGCAGTGCTAGAGATCTCAGGACAAATTCACCCCTCCACTTT
clone_size: few; j_call: TRBJ2-5; v_call: TRBV7-6; d_call: NA; cdr3_length: 14; cdr3_aa: CASSLGPVGETQYF; cdr3_nt: TGTGCCAGCAGCTTAGGCCCCGTCGGGGAGACCCAGTACTTC
clone_size: NA; j_call: TRBJ1-1; v_call: TRBV10-3; d_call: NA; cdr3_length: 13; cdr3_aa: CAISKMANTEAFF; cdr3_nt: TGTGCCATCAGCAAGATGGCGAACACTGAAGCTTTCTTT
clone_size: NA; j_call: TRBJ1-2; v_call: TRBV2; d_call: NA; cdr3_length: 13; cdr3_aa: CASSSGTRTGYTF; cdr3_nt: TGTGCCAGCTCTTCCGGGACCCGGACTGGCTACACCTTC
clone_size: few; j_call: TRBJ2-1; v_call: TRBV20-1; d_call: NA; cdr3_length: 13; cdr3_aa: CSGLSAIVNEQFF; cdr3_nt: TGCAGTGGTCTTTCAGCTATCGTCAATGAGCAGTTCTTC
clone_size: NA; j_call: TRBJ1-5; v_call: TRBV28; d_call: NA; cdr3_length: 15; cdr3_aa: CASRALRGASQPQHF; cdr3_nt: TGTGCCAGCAGAGCTTTGCGGGGGGCGAGCCAGCCCCAGCATTTT
clone_size: NA; j_call: TRBJ2-7; v_call: TRBV28; d_call: NA; cdr3_length: 15; cdr3_aa: CASSLSASGIHEQYF; cdr3_nt: TGTGCCAGCAGTTTATCTGCCTCTGGAATCCACGAGCAGTACTTC
clone_size: few; j_call: TRBJ1-5; v_call: TRBV6-1; d_call: NA; cdr3_length: 15; cdr3_aa: CASRLPGGGNQPQHF; cdr3_nt: TGTGCCAGCAGACTCCCCGGGGGGGGCAATCAGCCCCAGCATTTT
clone_size: NA; j_call: TRBJ2-5; v_call: TRBV5-4; d_call: TRBD2; cdr3_length: 19; cdr3_aa: CASSPRGGTSGRYEETQYF; cdr3_nt: TGTGCCAGCAGCCCCAGGGGCGGGACTAGCGGGAGGTATGAAGAGACCCAGTACTTC
clone_size: NA; j_call: TRBJ2-5; v_call: TRBV12-3/TRBV12-4; d_call: TRBD2; cdr3_length: 13; cdr3_aa: CASGPGLQETQYF; cdr3_nt: TGTGCCAGCGGTCCGGGACTACAAGAGACCCAGTACTTC
clone_size: NA; j_call: TRBJ1-6; v_call: TRBV10-2; d_call: NA; cdr3_length: 16; cdr3_aa: CASSALGQSYNSPLHF; cdr3_nt: TGCGCCAGCAGTGCGTTAGGTCAATCCTATAATTCACCCCTCCACTTT
clone_size: NA; j_call: TRBJ1-2; v_call: TRBV14; d_call: NA; cdr3_length: 15; cdr3_aa: CASSQDLASNYGYTF; cdr3_nt: TGTGCCAGCAGCCAAGATCTAGCTTCTAACTATGGCTACACCTTC
clone_size: few; j_call: TRBJ1-2; v_call: TRBV20-1; d_call: NA; cdr3_length: 12; cdr3_aa: CSARPYATGYTF; cdr3_nt: TGCAGTGCTAGACCCTACGCGACTGGCTACACCTTC
clone_size: few; j_call: TRBJ1-2; v_call: TRBV7-8; d_call: TRBD1; cdr3_length: 15; cdr3_aa: CASSFRTGVNYGYTF; cdr3_nt: TGTGCCAGCAGCTTCAGGACAGGGGTAAACTATGGCTACACCTTC
clone_size: few; j_call: TRBJ2-3; v_call: TRBV20-1; d_call: NA; cdr3_length: 12; cdr3_aa: CSASGVTDTQYF; cdr3_nt: TGCAGTGCTAGTGGGGTGACAGATACGCAGTATTTT
clone_size: NA; j_call: TRBJ2-7; v_call: TRBV27; d_call: NA; cdr3_length: 18; cdr3_aa: CASSLAPSGRVRSYEQYF; cdr3_nt: TGTGCCAGCAGTTTAGCCCCCTCCGGCAGGGTGAGGTCCTACGAGCAGTACTTC
clone_size: NA; j_call: TRBJ1-5; v_call: TRBV6-2/TRBV6-3; d_call: NA; cdr3_length: 13; cdr3_aa: CASSYSREGPQHF; cdr3_nt: TGTGCCAGCAGTTACTCCAGGGAGGGCCCCCAGCATTTT
clone_size: NA; j_call: TRBJ2-2; v_call: TRBV20-1; d_call: TRBD1; cdr3_length: 17; cdr3_aa: CSARDSQGAPDTGELFF; cdr3_nt: TGCAGTGCTAGAGATAGCCAGGGGGCGCCTGACACCGGGGAGCTGTTTTTT
clone_size: few; j_call: TRBJ1-2; v_call: TRBV11-2; d_call: NA; cdr3_length: 16; cdr3_aa: CASSRRGKGTNYGYTF; cdr3_nt: TGTGCCAGCAGCCGTCGGGGAAAGGGAACTAACTATGGCTACACCTTC
clone_size: NA; j_call: TRBJ1-5; v_call: TRBV12-3/TRBV12-4; d_call: NA; cdr3_length: 13; cdr3_aa: CASSFSGFQPQHF; cdr3_nt: TGTGCCAGCAGTTTTTCAGGGTTCCAGCCCCAGCATTTT
clone_size: few; j_call: TRBJ2-5; v_call: TRBV20-1; d_call: NA; cdr3_length: 13; cdr3_aa: CSAERTVQETQYF; cdr3_nt: TGCAGTGCGGAAAGGACAGTTCAAGAGACCCAGTACTTC
clone_size: NA; j_call: TRBJ1-5; v_call: TRBV2; d_call: NA; cdr3_length: 14; cdr3_aa: CASSVQGGNQPQHF; cdr3_nt: TGTGCCAGCAGTGTACAGGGTGGCAATCAGCCCCAGCATTTT
clone_size: NA; j_call: TRBJ1-5; v_call: TRBV24-1; d_call: NA; cdr3_length: 20; cdr3_aa: CATSDLGEGRSRYSNQPQHF; cdr3_nt: TGTGCCACCAGTGATTTAGGGGAGGGTCGAAGTCGGTATAGCAATCAGCCCCAGCATTTT
clone_size: NA; j_call: TRBJ1-2; v_call: TRBV6-1; d_call: NA; cdr3_length: 15; cdr3_aa: CASTEGRVGNYGYTF; cdr3_nt: TGTGCCAGCACCGAAGGGAGGGTGGGAAATTATGGCTACACCTTC
clone_size: NA; j_call: TRBJ2-1; v_call: TRBV20-1; d_call: NA; cdr3_length: 14; cdr3_aa: CSARVRTFGDEQFF; cdr3_nt: TGCAGTGCTAGAGTTAGAACCTTCGGCGATGAGCAGTTCTTC
clone_size: NA; j_call: TRBJ2-5; v_call: TRBV3-1; d_call: TRBD2; cdr3_length: 13; cdr3_aa: CASGASGQETQYF; cdr3_nt: TGTGCCAGCGGGGCTAGCGGGCAAGAGACCCAGTACTTC
clone_size: NA; j_call: TRBJ1-5; v_call: TRBV10-2; d_call: NA; cdr3_length: 14; cdr3_aa: CASSEWSGNQPQHF; cdr3_nt: TGCGCCAGCAGTGAGTGGTCAGGGAATCAGCCCCAGCATTTT
clone_size: few; j_call: TRBJ2-7; v_call: TRBV6-2/TRBV6-3; d_call: NA; cdr3_length: 13; cdr3_aa: CASSRDFLNEQYF; cdr3_nt: TGTGCCAGCTCTAGGGACTTCCTAAACGAGCAGTACTTC
clone_size: NA; j_call: TRBJ2-5; v_call: TRBV19; d_call: TRBD1; cdr3_length: 14; cdr3_aa: CASSTSGQGETQYF; cdr3_nt: TGTGCCAGTAGTACCTCAGGACAGGGGGAGACCCAGTACTTC
clone_size: NA; j_call: TRBJ1-1; v_call: TRBV7-2; d_call: TRBD1; cdr3_length: 13; cdr3_aa: CASQTGVDTEAFF; cdr3_nt: TGTGCCAGCCAAACAGGGGTGGACACTGAAGCTTTCTTT
clone_size: NA; j_call: TRBJ2-1; v_call: TRBV10-2; d_call: NA; cdr3_length: 14; cdr3_aa: CASSEWSRNNEQFF; cdr3_nt: TGCGCCAGCAGTGAGTGGTCCCGCAACAATGAGCAGTTCTTC
clone_size: few; j_call: TRBJ1-4; v_call: TRBV6-1; d_call: TRBD1; cdr3_length: 13; cdr3_aa: CASIRDSDEKLFF; cdr3_nt: TGTGCCAGCATCCGGGACAGTGATGAAAAACTGTTTTTT
clone_size: NA; j_call: TRBJ1-5; v_call: TRBV20-1; d_call: NA; cdr3_length: 11; cdr3_aa: CSARGGGTQHF; cdr3_nt: TGCAGTGCTAGAGGGGGGGGGACCCAGCATTTT
clone_size: NA; j_call: TRBJ2-2; v_call: TRBV7-7; d_call: TRBD1; cdr3_length: 15; cdr3_aa: CASSPRATGVGELFF; cdr3_nt: TGTGCTAGCAGCCCGAGGGCGACAGGGGTCGGGGAGCTGTTTTTT
clone_size: few; j_call: TRBJ2-3; v_call: TRBV7-9; d_call: NA; cdr3_length: 17; cdr3_aa: CASSSGLGLSSTDTQYF; cdr3_nt: TGTGCCAGCAGCTCGGGGTTAGGGCTATCTAGCACAGATACGCAGTATTTT
clone_size: few; j_call: TRBJ2-3; v_call: TRBV11-3; d_call: NA; cdr3_length: 14; cdr3_aa: CASSSGTSTDTQYF; cdr3_nt: TGTGCCAGCAGCTCCGGGACTAGCACAGATACGCAGTATTTT
clone_size: NA; j_call: TRBJ2-7; v_call: TRBV7-8; d_call: TRBD1; cdr3_length: 15; cdr3_aa: CASSLVGQENYEQYF; cdr3_nt: TGTGCCAGCAGCTTAGTGGGACAGGAGAACTACGAGCAGTACTTC
clone_size: NA; j_call: TRBJ1-6; v_call: TRBV2; d_call: NA; cdr3_length: 14; cdr3_aa: CASRQGLDNSPLHF; cdr3_nt: TGTGCCAGCAGGCAGGGGCTCGATAATTCACCCCTCCACTTT
clone_size: NA; j_call: TRBJ2-5; v_call: TRBV20-1; d_call: NA; cdr3_length: 12; cdr3_aa: CSARLFVETQYF; cdr3_nt: TGCAGTGCTAGACTGTTTGTGGAGACCCAGTACTTC
clone_size: NA; j_call: TRBJ1-2; v_call: TRBV27; d_call: NA; cdr3_length: 15; cdr3_aa: CASSPRAPANYGYTF; cdr3_nt: TGTGCCAGCAGCCCGCGGGCGCCAGCTAACTATGGCTACACCTTC
clone_size: NA; j_call: TRBJ1-5; v_call: TRBV27; d_call: NA; cdr3_length: 15; cdr3_aa: CASSARGTSNQPQHF; cdr3_nt: TGTGCCAGCAGCGCTCGGGGGACTAGCAATCAGCCCCAGCATTTT
clone_size: NA; j_call: TRBJ1-3; v_call: TRBV7-9; d_call: NA; cdr3_length: 14; cdr3_aa: CASSFLGQGNTIYF; cdr3_nt: TGTGCCAGCAGCTTCCTTGGACAGGGAAACACCATATATTTT
clone_size: once; j_call: TRBJ2-7; v_call: TRBV7-2; d_call: NA; cdr3_length: 15; cdr3_aa: CASSLGDPRAYEQYF; cdr3_nt: TGTGCCAGCAGCTTAGGTGACCCCAGGGCCTACGAGCAGTACTTC
clone_size: few; j_call: TRBJ2-7; v_call: TRBV2; d_call: TRBD1; cdr3_length: 15; cdr3_aa: CASSREAGQGYEQYF; cdr3_nt: TGTGCCAGCAGTCGTGAGGCGGGACAGGGCTACGAGCAGTACTTC
clone_size: NA; j_call: TRBJ1-3; v_call: TRBV11-2; d_call: NA; cdr3_length: 15; cdr3_aa: CASSLTVLSGNTIYF; cdr3_nt: TGTGCCAGCAGCTTGACAGTCCTCTCTGGAAACACCATATATTTT
clone_size: NA; j_call: TRBJ1-1; v_call: TRBV5-1; d_call: TRBD1; cdr3_length: 14; cdr3_aa: CASSPTGANTEAFF; cdr3_nt: TGCGCCAGCAGCCCGACAGGGGCGAACACTGAAGCTTTCTTT
clone_size: NA; j_call: TRBJ1-4; v_call: TRBV15; d_call: NA; cdr3_length: 13; cdr3_aa: CATSRILYEKLFF; cdr3_nt: TGTGCCACCAGCCGTATCCTTTATGAAAAACTGTTTTTT